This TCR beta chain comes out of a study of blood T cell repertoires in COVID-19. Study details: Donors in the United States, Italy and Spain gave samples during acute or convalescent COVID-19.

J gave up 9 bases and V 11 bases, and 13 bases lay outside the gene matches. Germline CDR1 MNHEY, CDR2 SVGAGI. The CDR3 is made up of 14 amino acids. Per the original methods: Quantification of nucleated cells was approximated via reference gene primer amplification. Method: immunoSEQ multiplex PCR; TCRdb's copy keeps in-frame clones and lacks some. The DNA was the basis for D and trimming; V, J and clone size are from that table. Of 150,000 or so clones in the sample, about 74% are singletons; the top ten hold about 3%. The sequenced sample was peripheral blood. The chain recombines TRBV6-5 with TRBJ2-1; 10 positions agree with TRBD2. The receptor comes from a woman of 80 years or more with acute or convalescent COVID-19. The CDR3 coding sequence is TGTGCCGTACAAGAAGCGGGAGGGTCGCGTGAGCAGTTCTTC. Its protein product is CAVQEAGGSREQFF.